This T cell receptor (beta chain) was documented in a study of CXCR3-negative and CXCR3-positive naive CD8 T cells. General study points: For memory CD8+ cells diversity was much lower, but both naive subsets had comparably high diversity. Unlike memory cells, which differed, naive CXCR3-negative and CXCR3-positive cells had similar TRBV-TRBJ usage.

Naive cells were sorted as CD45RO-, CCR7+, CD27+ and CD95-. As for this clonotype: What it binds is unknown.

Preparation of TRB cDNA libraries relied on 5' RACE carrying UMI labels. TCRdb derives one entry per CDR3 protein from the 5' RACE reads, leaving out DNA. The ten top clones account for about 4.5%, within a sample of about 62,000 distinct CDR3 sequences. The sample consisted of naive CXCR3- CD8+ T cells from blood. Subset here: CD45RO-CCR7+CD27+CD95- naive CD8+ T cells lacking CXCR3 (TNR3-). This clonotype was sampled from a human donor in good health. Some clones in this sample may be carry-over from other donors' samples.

The CDR3 loop is CAWSTGQSNQPQHF. The chain joins TRBV30 to TRBJ1-5; the TCRdb call, TRBD1, lacks DNA for checking. CDR3 length: 14 residues. The germline V gene has CDR1 GTSNPN and CDR2 SVGIG (reference sequence).